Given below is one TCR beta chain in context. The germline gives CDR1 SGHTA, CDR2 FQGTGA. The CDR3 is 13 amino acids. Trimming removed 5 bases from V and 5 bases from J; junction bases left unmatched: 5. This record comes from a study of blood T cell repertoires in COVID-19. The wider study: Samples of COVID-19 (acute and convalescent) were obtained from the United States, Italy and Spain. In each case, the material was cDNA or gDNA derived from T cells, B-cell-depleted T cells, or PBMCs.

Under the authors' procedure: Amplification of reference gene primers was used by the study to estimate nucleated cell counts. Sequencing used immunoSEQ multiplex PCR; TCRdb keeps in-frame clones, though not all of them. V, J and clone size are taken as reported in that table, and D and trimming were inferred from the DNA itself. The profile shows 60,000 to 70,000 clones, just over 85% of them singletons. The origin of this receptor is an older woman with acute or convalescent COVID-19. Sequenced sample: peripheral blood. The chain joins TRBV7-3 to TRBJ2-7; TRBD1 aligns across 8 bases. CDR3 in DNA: TGTGCCAGCAGCCCAGGACAGGGCGACGAGCAGTACTTC. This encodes CASSPGQGDEQYF.